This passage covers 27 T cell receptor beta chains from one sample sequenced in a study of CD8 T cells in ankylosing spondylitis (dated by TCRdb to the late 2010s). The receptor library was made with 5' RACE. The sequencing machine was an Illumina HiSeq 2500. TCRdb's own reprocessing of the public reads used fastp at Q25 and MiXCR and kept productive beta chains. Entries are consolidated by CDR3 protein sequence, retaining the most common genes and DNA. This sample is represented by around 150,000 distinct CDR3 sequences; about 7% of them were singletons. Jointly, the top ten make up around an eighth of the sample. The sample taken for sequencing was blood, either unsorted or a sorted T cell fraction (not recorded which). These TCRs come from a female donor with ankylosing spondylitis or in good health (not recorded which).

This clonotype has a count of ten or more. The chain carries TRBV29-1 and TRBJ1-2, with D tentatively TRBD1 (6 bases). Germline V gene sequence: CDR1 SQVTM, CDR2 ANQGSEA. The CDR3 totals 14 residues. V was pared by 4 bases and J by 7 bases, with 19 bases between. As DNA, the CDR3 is TGCAGCGTTGCAGGAACTATAGGGGGGCTTGGCTACACCTTC. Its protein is CSVAGTIGGLGYTF. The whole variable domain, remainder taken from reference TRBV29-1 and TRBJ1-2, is SAVISQKPSRDICQRGTSLTIQCQVDSQVTMMFWYRQQPGQSLTLIATANQGSEATYESGFVIDKFPISRPNLTFSTLTVSNMSPEDSSIYLCSVAGTIGGLGYTFGSGTRLTVV.

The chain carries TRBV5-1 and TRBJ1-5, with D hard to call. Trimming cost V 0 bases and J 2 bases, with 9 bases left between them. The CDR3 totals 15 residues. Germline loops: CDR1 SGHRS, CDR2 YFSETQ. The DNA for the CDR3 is TGCGCCAGCAGCTTGGGAGCAGGCGGCAATCAGCCCCAGCATTTT. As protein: CASSLGAGGNQPQHF.

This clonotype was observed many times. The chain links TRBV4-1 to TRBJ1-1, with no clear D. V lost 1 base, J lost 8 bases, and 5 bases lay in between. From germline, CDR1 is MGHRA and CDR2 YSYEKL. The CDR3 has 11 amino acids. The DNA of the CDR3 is TGCGCCAGCAGCCAAGGGTTAGAAGCTTTCTTT. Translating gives CASSQGLEAFF.

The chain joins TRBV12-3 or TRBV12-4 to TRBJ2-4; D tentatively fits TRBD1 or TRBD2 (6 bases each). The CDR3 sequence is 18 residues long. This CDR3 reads CTCSLYPGQGRSKNIQYF. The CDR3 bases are TGTACCTGCAGTCTTTACCCCGGTCAGGGGAGGTCCAAAAACATTCAGTACTTC.

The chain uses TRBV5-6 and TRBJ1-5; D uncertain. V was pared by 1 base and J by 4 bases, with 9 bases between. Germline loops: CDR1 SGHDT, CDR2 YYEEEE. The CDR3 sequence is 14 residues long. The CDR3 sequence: CASSLYMGNQPQHF. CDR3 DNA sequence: TGTGCCAGCAGCTTGTATATGGGGAATCAGCCCCAGCATTTT.

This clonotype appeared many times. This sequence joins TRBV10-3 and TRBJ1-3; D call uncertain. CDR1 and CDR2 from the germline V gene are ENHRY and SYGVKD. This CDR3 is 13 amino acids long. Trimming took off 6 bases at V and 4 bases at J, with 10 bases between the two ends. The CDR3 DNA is TGTGCCATCAGCCCTAGCCCAGGAAACACCATATATTTT. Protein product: CAISPSPGNTIYF.

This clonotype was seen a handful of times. The DNA for the CDR3 is TGTGCCAGCAGCCAAGATGTGAGCTCGGATGAGCAGTTCTTC. Its translation: CASSQDVSSDEQFF. The chain combines TRBV3-1 with TRBJ2-1; no clear D. The CDR3 loop spans 14 amino acids. V dropped 0 bases and J dropped 8 bases, with 11 bases sitting between them. CDR1 and CDR2 from the germline V gene are LGHDT and YNNKEL (reference sequence).

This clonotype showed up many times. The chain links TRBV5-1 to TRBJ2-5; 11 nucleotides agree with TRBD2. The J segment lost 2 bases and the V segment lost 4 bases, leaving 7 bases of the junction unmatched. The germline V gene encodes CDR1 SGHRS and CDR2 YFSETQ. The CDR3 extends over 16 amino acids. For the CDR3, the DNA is TGCGCCAGCAGCCCCGCCGGGACTAGCGGTCAAGAGACCCAGTACTTC. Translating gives CASSPAGTSGQETQYF.

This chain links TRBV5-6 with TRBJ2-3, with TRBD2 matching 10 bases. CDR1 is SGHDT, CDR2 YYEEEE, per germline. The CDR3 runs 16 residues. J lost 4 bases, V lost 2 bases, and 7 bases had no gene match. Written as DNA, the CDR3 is TGTGCCAGCAGCTTCTCGGGACTAGCGCCGTCAGATACGCAGTATTTT. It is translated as CASSFSGLAPSDTQYF.

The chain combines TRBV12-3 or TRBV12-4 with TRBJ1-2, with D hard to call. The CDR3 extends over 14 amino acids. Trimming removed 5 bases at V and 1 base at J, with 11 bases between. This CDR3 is CASSPSGVNYGYTF. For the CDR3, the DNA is TGTGCCAGCAGTCCCTCCGGGGTTAACTATGGCTACACCTTC.

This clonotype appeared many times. CDR3 sequence: CASSDRDPSLSGANVLTF. DNA of the CDR3: TGTGCCAGCAGCGACCGGGACCCCAGCCTATCTGGGGCCAACGTCCTGACTTTC. The chain carries TRBV2 and TRBJ2-6; the D gene could be TRBD1 or TRBD2 (5 bases each). The V end was cut by 6 bases, the J end by 1 base, with 19 bases between. The CDR3 extends over 18 amino acids. In germline, CDR1 is SNHLY, CDR2 FYNNEI.

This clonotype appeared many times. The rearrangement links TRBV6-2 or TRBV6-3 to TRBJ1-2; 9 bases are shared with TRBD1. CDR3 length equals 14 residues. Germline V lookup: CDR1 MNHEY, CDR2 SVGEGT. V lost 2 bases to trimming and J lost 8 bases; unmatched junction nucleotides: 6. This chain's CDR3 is CASSYVQGTGGYTF. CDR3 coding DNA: TGTGCCAGCAGTTACGTCCAAGGGACAGGGGGCTACACCTTC.

The CDR3 reads CASLRGQSDGYTF. The CDR3 DNA is TGTGCCAGCCTTCGAGGACAGAGCGATGGCTACACCTTC. The chain employs TRBV7-2 and TRBJ1-2, with a possible D match to TRBD1 (6 bases). CDR1 and CDR2 (germline): SGHTA, FQGNSA. V was cut by 8 bases and J by 6 bases, with 16 bases left in between. The CDR3 contains 13 residues. Based on the CDR3 plus reference TRBV7-2 and TRBJ1-2, the full variable domain is GAGVSQSPSNKVTEKGKDVELRCDPISGHTALYWYRQSLGQGLEFLIYFQGNSAPDKSGLPSDRFSAERTGGSVSTLTIQRTQQEDSAVYLCASLRGQSDGYTFGSGTRLTVV.

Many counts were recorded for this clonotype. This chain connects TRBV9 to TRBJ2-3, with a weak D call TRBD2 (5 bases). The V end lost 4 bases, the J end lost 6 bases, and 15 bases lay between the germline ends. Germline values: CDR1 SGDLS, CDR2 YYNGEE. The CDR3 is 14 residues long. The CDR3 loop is CASSPRGERDTQYF. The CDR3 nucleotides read TGTGCCAGCAGCCCTCGGGGAGAGCGCGATACGCAGTATTTT.

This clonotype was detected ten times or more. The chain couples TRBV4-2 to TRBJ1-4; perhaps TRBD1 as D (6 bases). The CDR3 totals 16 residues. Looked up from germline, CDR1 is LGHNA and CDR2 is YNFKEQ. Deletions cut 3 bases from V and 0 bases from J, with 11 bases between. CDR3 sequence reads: CASSQDRSTTNEKLFF. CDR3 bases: TGTGCCAGCAGCCAGGACAGATCTACAACTAATGAAAAACTGTTTTTT.

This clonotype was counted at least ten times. In nucleotides, the CDR3 is TGCGCCAGCAGCTTGGGTGAAAGCTCCTACAATGAGCAGTTCTTC. As protein: CASSLGESSYNEQFF. J is TRBJ2-1 and V is TRBV5-1; D gene ambiguous. The length of the CDR3 is 15 residues. Germline V CDR1 and CDR2: SGHRS, YFSETQ. Trimming took 0 bases from V and 0 from J, leaving 7 bases between them.

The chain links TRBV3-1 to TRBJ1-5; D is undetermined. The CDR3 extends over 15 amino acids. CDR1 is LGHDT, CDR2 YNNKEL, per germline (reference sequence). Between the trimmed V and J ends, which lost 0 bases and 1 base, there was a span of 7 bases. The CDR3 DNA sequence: TGTGCCAGCAGCCAAGAGGGAGGGAGCAATCAGCCCCAGCATTTT. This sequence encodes CASSQEGGSNQPQHF. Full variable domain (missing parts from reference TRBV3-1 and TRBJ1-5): DTAVSQTPKYLVTQMGNDKSIKCEQNLGHDTMYWYKQDSKKFLKIMFSYNNKELIINETVPNRFSPKSPDKAHLNLHINSLELGDSAVYFCASSQEGGSNQPQHFGDGTRLSIL.

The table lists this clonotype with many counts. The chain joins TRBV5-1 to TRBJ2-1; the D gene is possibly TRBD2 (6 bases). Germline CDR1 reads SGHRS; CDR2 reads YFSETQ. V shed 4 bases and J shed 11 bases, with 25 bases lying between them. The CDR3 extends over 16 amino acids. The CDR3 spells CASSQGTSSESWKQFF. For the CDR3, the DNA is TGCGCCAGCAGCCAAGGGACTTCCTCGGAATCTTGGAAGCAGTTCTTC.

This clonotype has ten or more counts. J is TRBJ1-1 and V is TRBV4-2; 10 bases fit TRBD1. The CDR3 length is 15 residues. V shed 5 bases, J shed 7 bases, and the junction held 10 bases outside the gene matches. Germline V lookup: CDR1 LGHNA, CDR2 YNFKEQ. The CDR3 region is CASSSTGGDFVEAFF. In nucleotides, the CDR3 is TGTGCCAGCAGCTCGACAGGGGGCGACTTCGTTGAAGCTTTCTTT.

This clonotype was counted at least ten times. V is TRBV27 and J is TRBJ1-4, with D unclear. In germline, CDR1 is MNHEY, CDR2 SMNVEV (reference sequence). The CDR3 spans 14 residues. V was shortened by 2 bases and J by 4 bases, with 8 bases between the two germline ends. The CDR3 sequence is CASSLREDNEKLFF. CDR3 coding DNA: TGTGCCAGCAGTTTAAGGGAAGATAATGAAAAACTGTTTTTT.

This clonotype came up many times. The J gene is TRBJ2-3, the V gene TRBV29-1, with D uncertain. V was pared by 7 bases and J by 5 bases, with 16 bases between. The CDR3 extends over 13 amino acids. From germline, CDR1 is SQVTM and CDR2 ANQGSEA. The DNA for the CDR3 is TGCAGCGGCCGAAGCACTTCACGAGATACGCAGTATTTT. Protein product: CSGRSTSRDTQYF.

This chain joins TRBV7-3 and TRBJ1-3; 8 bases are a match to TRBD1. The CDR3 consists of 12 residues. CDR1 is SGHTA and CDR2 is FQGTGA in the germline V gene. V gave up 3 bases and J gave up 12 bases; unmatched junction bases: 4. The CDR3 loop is CASSLDRAVIYF. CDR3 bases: TGTGCCAGCAGCTTGGACAGGGCGGTCATATATTTT.

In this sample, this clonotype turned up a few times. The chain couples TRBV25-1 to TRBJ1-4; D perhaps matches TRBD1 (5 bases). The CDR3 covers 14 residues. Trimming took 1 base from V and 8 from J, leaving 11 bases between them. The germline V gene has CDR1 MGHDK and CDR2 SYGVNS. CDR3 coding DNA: TGTGCCAGCAGTGAATCCAGGGTTGGAGAAAAACTGTTTTTT. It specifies CASSESRVGEKLFF.

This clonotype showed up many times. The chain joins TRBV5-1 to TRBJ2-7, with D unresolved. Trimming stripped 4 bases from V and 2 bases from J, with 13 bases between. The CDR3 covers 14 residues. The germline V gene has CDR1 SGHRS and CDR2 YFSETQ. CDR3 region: CASSPQSPAYEQYF. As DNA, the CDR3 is TGCGCCAGCAGCCCTCAAAGTCCCGCCTACGAGCAGTACTTC.

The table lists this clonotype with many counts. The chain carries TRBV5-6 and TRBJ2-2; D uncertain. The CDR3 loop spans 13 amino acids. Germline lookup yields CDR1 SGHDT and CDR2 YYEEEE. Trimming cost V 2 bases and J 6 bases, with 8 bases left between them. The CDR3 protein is CASSLPSPGELFF. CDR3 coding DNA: TGTGCCAGCAGCTTACCTAGTCCCGGGGAGCTGTTTTTT. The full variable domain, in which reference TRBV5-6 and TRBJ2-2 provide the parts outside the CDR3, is DAGVTQSPTHLIKTRGQQVTLRCSPKSGHDTVSWYQQALGQGPQFIFQYYEEEERQRGNFPDRFSGHQFPNYSSELNVNALLLGDSALYLCASSLPSPGELFFGEGSRLTVL.

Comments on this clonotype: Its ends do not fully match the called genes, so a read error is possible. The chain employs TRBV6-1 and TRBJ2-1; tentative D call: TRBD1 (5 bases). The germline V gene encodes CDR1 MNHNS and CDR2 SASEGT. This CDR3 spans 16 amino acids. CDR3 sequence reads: CASSPWEGESYTEQFF. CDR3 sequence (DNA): TGCGCCAGCAGCCCGTGGGAAGGGGAATCCTACACTGAGCAGTTCTTC.

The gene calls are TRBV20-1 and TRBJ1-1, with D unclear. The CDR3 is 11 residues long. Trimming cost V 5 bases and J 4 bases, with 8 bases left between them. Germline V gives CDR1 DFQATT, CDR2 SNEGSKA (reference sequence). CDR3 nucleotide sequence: TGCAGTGCTCGACGTATCACTGAAGCTTTCTTT. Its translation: CSARRITEAFF.